This is a list of T cell receptor beta chains from one sample in a study. TCRdb fed the RT-PCR reads into MiXCR, producing one record per CDR3 protein. Of about 680,000 distinct CDR3 sequences listed, 13% to 15% are singletons. The specimen was memory CD4+ T cells from blood. All receptors come from a female donor in good health, serving as a healthy control. Both conserved end residues are part of each CDR3. The D gene is left open where the match is weak. Part of the rows lack a size; the others show once, few, many or a class for expanded clones.

len,j_gene,abundance,d_gene,v_gene,CDR3aa,CDR3nt
12,TRBJ1-1,.,.,TRBV6-2/TRBV6-3,CASSYMDTEAFF,TGTGCCAGCAGTTATATGGACACTGAAGCTTTCTTT
17,TRBJ1-4,few,.,TRBV7-8,CASSLATALMEGGQLFF,TGTGCCAGCAGCTTAGCGACGGCCCTTATGGAGGGAGGCCAACTGTTTTTT
15,TRBJ1-1,.,TRBD1,TRBV7-2,CASSLSGTGVTEAFF,TGTGCCAGCAGCCTCTCCGGGACAGGAGTCACTGAAGCTTTCTTT
11,TRBJ1-1,.,.,TRBV29-1,CSVASSAEAFF,TGCAGCGTTGCTTCCTCAGCTGAAGCTTTCTTT
13,TRBJ1-2,few,TRBD1,TRBV3-1,CASSQAGGHGYTF,TGTGCCAGCAGCCAAGCAGGGGGCCATGGCTACACCTTC
14,TRBJ2-7,many,.,TRBV10-3,CAIRHDRNTYEQYF,TGTGCCATCAGACACGACAGGAATACCTACGAGCAGTACTTC
13,TRBJ2-1,many,.,TRBV3-1,CASSQVFGSEQFF,TGTGCCAGCAGCCAAGTTTTCGGGAGTGAGCAGTTCTTC
15,TRBJ2-3,many,.,TRBV4-3,CASSPGHSGTDTQYF,TGCGCCAGCAGCCCGGGACACTCTGGAACAGATACGCAGTATTTT
15,TRBJ2-3,few,.,TRBV12-3/TRBV12-4,CASRTGVFPTDTQYF,TGTGCCAGCAGGACAGGCGTTTTCCCCACAGATACGCAGTATTTT
15,TRBJ1-3,.,.,TRBV5-1,CARHPDWTSGNTIYF,TGCGCCCGACACCCGGACTGGACCTCTGGAAACACCATATATTTT
13,TRBJ2-1,few,.,TRBV5-4,CASSSQRGDEQFF,TGTGCCAGCAGCTCGCAAAGAGGCGATGAGCAGTTCTTC
14,TRBJ1-3,.,.,TRBV12-3/TRBV12-4,CASSFWGGGNTIYF,TGTGCCAGCAGTTTCTGGGGGGGTGGAAACACCATATATTTT
14,TRBJ2-2,few,TRBD2,TRBV5-4,CASSLPGGIRELFF,TGTGCCAGCAGCCTCCCGGGAGGGATCAGGGAGCTGTTTTTT
13,TRBJ2-1,many,.,TRBV30,CAWNTGRYNEQFF,TGTGCCTGGAACACGGGGAGGTACAATGAGCAGTTCTTC
18,TRBJ2-3,few,TRBD2,TRBV20-1,CSATSSGRAEFPTDTQYF,TGCAGTGCAACATCTAGCGGGAGGGCCGAATTTCCCACAGATACGCAGTATTTT
15,TRBJ2-2,.,.,TRBV5-1,CASSLMTGNTGELFF,TGCGCCAGCAGCTTGATGACGGGGAACACCGGGGAGCTGTTTTTT
16,TRBJ1-4,.,.,TRBV6-1,CASSEATAGVGRELFF,TGTGCCAGCAGTGAAGCCACGGCTGGGGTAGGAAGGGAACTGTTTTTT
17,TRBJ2-2,.,.,TRBV5-1,CASSLAAVAEGTGELFF,TGCGCCAGCAGCTTGGCCGCCGTGGCGGAGGGCACCGGGGAGCTGTTTTTT
14,TRBJ2-2,many,.,TRBV3-1,CASSRGYNTGELFF,TGTGCCAGCAGCCGGGGGTACAACACCGGGGAGCTGTTTTTT
14,TRBJ1-5,.,.,TRBV12-3/TRBV12-4,CASSKGQFNQPQHF,TGTGCCAGCAGTAAGGGGCAATTCAATCAGCCCCAGCATTTT
15,TRBJ2-6,many,.,TRBV6-5,CASIDRSSGANVLTF,TGTGCCAGCATTGACAGGAGTTCTGGGGCCAACGTCCTGACTTTC
13,TRBJ2-2,.,.,TRBV6-2/TRBV6-3,CASSYLGARELFF,TGTGCCAGCAGTTACTTAGGGGCCCGGGAGCTGTTTTTT
16,TRBJ1-2,few,.,TRBV13,CASSLGAAGRVYGYTF,TGTGCCAGCAGCTTGGGTGCGGCTGGAAGGGTCTATGGCTACACCTTC
15,TRBJ2-1,.,TRBD2,TRBV20-1,CSAPRGIAGPNEQFF,TGCAGTGCGCCCAGAGGGATAGCGGGCCCCAATGAGCAGTTCTTC
15,TRBJ2-6,.,.,TRBV9,CASSVASSGANVLTF,TGTGCCAGCAGCGTAGCAAGCTCTGGGGCCAACGTCCTGACTTTC
15,TRBJ2-3,few,.,TRBV6-4,CASSDSEGETDTQYF,TGTGCCAGCAGTGACTCTGAGGGCGAGACAGATACGCAGTATTTT
14,TRBJ2-1,.,.,TRBV7-2,CASNFPAAHNEQFF,TGTGCCAGCAATTTCCCAGCGGCACACAATGAGCAGTTCTTC
17,TRBJ2-1,few,TRBD2,TRBV11-1,CASSSGLTSGSSNEQFF,TGTGCCAGCAGCTCGGGCCTTACTAGCGGGAGTTCAAATGAGCAGTTCTTC
14,TRBJ2-3,few,TRBD2,TRBV20-1,CSAREVAGTSIEYF,TGCAGTGCTAGAGAAGTAGCGGGTACCTCGATCGAGTATTTT
15,TRBJ1-1,few,.,TRBV10-2,CASSGIGQTNTEAFF,TGCGCCAGCAGTGGTATCGGACAGACGAACACTGAAGCTTTCTTT
19,TRBJ2-1,few,TRBD2,TRBV29-1,CSVKNRLTSTSGAYNEQFF,TGCAGCGTTAAAAACCGATTAACTTCAACTAGCGGCGCCTACAATGAGCAGTTCTTC
15,TRBJ2-2,.,.,TRBV18,CASSPLKDFTGELFF,TGTGCCAGCTCACCCCTTAAAGATTTCACCGGGGAGCTGTTTTTT
15,TRBJ2-1,many,TRBD2,TRBV12-3/TRBV12-4,CASTWTSREGDEQFF,TGTGCCAGCACCTGGACTAGCCGGGAGGGAGATGAGCAGTTCTTC
13,TRBJ1-2,many,.,TRBV24-1,CATSDLWGYGYTF,TGTGCCACCAGTGATTTGTGGGGTTATGGCTACACCTTC
12,TRBJ2-1,once,.,TRBV28,CASSLSWRDPFF,TGTGCCAGCAGTTTAAGTTGGAGGGACCCCTTCTTC
20,TRBJ1-3,few,TRBD1,TRBV6-5,CASSDEKSIYRGDVRNTIYF,TGTGCCAGCAGTGACGAAAAATCTATATACAGGGGAGATGTTAGAAACACCATATATTTT
16,TRBJ2-1,few,.,TRBV10-3,CAISEIPGSSYNEQFF,TGTGCCATCAGTGAGATTCCCGGGAGCTCCTACAATGAGCAGTTCTTC
15,TRBJ2-7,few,.,TRBV20-1,CSARDSGGSAYEQYF,TGCAGTGCTAGAGATTCGGGGGGCTCGGCCTACGAGCAGTACTTC
17,TRBJ2-7,.,TRBD1,TRBV27,CASSSPSGSDRGDEQYF,TGTGCCAGCAGTTCCCCTTCCGGTTCGGACAGGGGAGACGAGCAGTACTTC
14,TRBJ1-6,many,.,TRBV6-5,CASSRTVMNSPLHF,TGTGCCAGCAGTCGGACAGTCATGAATTCACCCCTCCACTTT
14,TRBJ2-1,.,.,TRBV9,CASSLQLGDGEQFF,TGTGCCAGCAGTCTTCAGCTAGGAGATGGAGAGCAGTTCTTC
14,TRBJ2-7,few,TRBD2,TRBV7-2,CASSSGLAPGEQYF,TGTGCCAGCAGCTCGGGACTAGCCCCCGGCGAGCAGTACTTC
13,TRBJ1-1,many,.,TRBV20-1,CSASHTKNTEAFF,TGCAGTGCTAGTCACACAAAGAACACTGAAGCTTTCTTT
12,TRBJ1-2,many,TRBD1,TRBV7-9,CASSRQGHGYTF,TGTGCCAGCAGCCGACAGGGACATGGCTACACCTTC
16,TRBJ2-1,.,.,TRBV7-2,CASSLDWGGGYNEQFF,TGTGCCAGCAGCTTAGATTGGGGTGGCGGCTACAATGAGCAGTTCTTC
12,TRBJ1-5,.,.,TRBV14,CASSHGGQPQHF,TGTGCCAGCAGTCACGGTGGCCAGCCCCAGCATTTT
14,TRBJ1-4,.,.,TRBV11-2,CASSLHSEVKKLFF,TGTGCCAGCAGCTTACATTCAGAGGTGAAAAAACTGTTTTTT
15,TRBJ2-4,few,.,TRBV20-1,CSARDDDGGGIIQYF,TGCAGTGCTAGAGACGATGATGGGGGCGGGATCATTCAGTACTTC
14,TRBJ1-2,few,.,TRBV3-1,CASSHADSPGSYTF,TGTGCCAGCAGCCACGCGGACAGCCCTGGTAGCTACACCTTC
17,TRBJ2-3,.,.,TRBV5-6,CASSKLLLDPGTDTQYF,TGTGCCAGCAGCAAACTTCTGCTAGACCCCGGCACAGATACGCAGTATTTT
15,TRBJ1-5,.,.,TRBV27,CAIARTGFSNQPQHF,TGTGCCATCGCGAGGACCGGATTTAGCAATCAGCCCCAGCATTTT
12,TRBJ1-2,.,.,TRBV7-2,CASSSPGYGYTF,TGTGCCAGCAGCAGCCCAGGATATGGCTACACCTTC
13,TRBJ1-1,.,.,TRBV27,CASRTHREMEAFF,TGTGCCAGCAGAACCCATCGGGAGATGGAAGCTTTCTTT
15,TRBJ1-2,few,.,TRBV4-1,CASSQVPRQDYGYTF,TGCGCCAGCAGCCAAGTGCCCAGACAGGACTATGGCTACACCTTC
14,TRBJ1-1,.,TRBD1,TRBV10-2,CASSDSGTAYEAFF,TGCGCCAGCAGTGACTCCGGGACAGCCTATGAAGCTTTCTTT
14,TRBJ1-2,few,.,TRBV2,CASSGDSSHYGYTF,TGTGCCAGCAGCGGCGACAGTTCCCACTATGGCTACACCTTC
12,TRBJ2-5,few,.,TRBV29-1,CSVSSGPETQYF,TGCAGCGTTAGCTCAGGGCCAGAGACCCAGTACTTC
15,TRBJ2-7,many,.,TRBV20-1,CSARDLLGSTYEQYF,TGCAGTGCTAGAGATTTACTAGGCTCTACCTACGAGCAGTACTTC